This entry concerns a single T cell receptor beta chain. The CDR3 has 17 residues. The V gene end was trimmed by 2 bases and the J gene end by 5 bases; junction bases not matched to a gene: 8. Germline CDR1 SGHAT, CDR2 FQNNGV. The authors enrolled newly diagnosed hyperthyroidism patients aged 18 to 65 with under 2 months' duration. Patients were diagnosed from clinical symptoms, serum thyroxine, TRAb, thyroid ultrasound and orbital computed tomography. PBMCs were obtained from 8 to 10 ml of fresh peripheral blood. This specimen belongs to a study of Graves' ophthalmopathy and Graves' hyperthyroidism. CDR3 regions of TCR beta were amplified from RNA transcripts. Second-round multiplex PCR followed a first-round RT-PCR using HTBI primers. TCRdb recomputed calls from the multiplex PCR reads with MiXCR, one row per CDR3 protein. The table records 620,000 or so distinct CDR3 sequences, approximately 22% of them present only once.

The V gene is TRBV11-2, the J gene TRBJ2-5; 13 nucleotides agree with TRBD2. Sequencing used peripheral blood. The receptor was isolated from a woman aged 18-29 years with stable Graves' hyperthyroidism. Some clones in this sample may be carry-over from other donors' samples. In nucleotides, the CDR3 is TGTGCCAGCAGCTTAAGTCTTGGACTAGCGGGAGTGGAGACCCAGTACTTC. This sequence encodes CASSLSLGLAGVETQYF. Variable domain in full (rest from reference TRBV11-2 and TRBJ2-5): EAGVAQSPRYKIIEKRQSVAFWCNPISGHATLYWYQQILGQGPKLLIQFQNNGVVDDSQLPKDRFSAERLKGVDSTLKIQPAKLEDSAVYLCASSLSLGLAGVETQYFGPGTRLLVL.